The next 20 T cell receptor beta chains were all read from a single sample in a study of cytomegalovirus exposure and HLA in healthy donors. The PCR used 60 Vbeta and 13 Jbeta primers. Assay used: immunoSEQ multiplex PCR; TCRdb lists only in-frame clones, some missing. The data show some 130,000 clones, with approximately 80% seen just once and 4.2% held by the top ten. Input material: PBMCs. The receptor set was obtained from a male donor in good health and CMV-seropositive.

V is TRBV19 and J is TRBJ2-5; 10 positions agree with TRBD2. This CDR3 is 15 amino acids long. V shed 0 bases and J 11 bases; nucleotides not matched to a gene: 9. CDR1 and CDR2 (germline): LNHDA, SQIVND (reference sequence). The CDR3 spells CASSIEAGGPRQQYF. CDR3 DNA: TGTGCCAGTAGTATAGAAGCGGGAGGGCCCCGCCAGCAGTACTTC.

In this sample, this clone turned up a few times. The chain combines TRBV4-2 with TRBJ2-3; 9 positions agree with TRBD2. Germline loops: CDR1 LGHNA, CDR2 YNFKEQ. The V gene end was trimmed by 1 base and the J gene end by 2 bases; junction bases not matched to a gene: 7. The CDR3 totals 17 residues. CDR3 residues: CASSQGAGGPDTDTQYF. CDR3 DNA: TGTGCCAGCAGCCAAGGGGCGGGGGGGCCGGACACAGATACGCAGTATTTT.

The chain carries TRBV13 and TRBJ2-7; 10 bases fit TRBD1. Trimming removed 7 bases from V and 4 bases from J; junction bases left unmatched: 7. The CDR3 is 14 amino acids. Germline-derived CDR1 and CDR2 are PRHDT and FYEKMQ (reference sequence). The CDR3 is CASTPTGGRYEQYF. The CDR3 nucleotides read TGTGCCAGCACCCCGACAGGGGGCCGTTACGAGCAGTACTTC.

The CDR3 coding sequence is TGTGCCAGCAGCTCGGACAGGCGATTCTACTTC. Protein: CASSSDRRFYF. The chain couples TRBV7-9 to TRBJ2-5; 7 bases match TRBD1. The CDR3 is made up of 11 amino acids. With V trimmed by 4 bases and J by 14 bases, 7 bases remained unmatched. CDR1 is SEHNR, CDR2 FQNEAQ, per germline (reference sequence).

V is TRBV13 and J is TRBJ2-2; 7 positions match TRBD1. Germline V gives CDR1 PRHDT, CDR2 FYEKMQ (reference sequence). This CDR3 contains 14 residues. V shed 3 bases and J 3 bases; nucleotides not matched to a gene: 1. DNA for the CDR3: TGTGCCAGCAGCTTGGGACAGCACACCGGGGAGCTGTTTTTT. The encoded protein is CASSLGQHTGELFF. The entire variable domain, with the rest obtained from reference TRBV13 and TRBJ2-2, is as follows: AAGVIQSPRHLIKEKRETATLKCYPIPRHDTVYWYQQGPGQDPQFLISFYEKMQSDKGSIPDRFSAQQFSDYHSELNMSSLELGDSALYFCASSLGQHTGELFFGEGSRLTVL.

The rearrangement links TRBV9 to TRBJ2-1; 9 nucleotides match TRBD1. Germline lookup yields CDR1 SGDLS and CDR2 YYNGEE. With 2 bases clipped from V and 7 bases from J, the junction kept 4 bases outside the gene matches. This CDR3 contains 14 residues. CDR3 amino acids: CASSVGQGNNEQFF. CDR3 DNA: TGTGCCAGCAGCGTGGGACAGGGTAATAATGAGCAGTTCTTC.

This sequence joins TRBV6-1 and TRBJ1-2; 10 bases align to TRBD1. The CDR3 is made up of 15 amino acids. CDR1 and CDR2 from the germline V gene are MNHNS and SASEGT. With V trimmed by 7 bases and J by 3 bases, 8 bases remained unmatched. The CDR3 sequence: CASKDRDRGDYGYTF. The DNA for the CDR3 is TGTGCCAGCAAGGACCGGGACAGGGGAGACTATGGCTACACCTTC.

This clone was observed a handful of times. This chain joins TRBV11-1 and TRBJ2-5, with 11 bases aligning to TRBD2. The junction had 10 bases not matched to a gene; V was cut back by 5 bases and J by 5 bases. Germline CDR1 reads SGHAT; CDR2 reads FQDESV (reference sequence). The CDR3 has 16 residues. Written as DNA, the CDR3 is TGTGCCAGCAGCCGGGGGACTAGCGGTATTGAGGAGACCCAGTACTTC. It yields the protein CASSRGTSGIEETQYF.

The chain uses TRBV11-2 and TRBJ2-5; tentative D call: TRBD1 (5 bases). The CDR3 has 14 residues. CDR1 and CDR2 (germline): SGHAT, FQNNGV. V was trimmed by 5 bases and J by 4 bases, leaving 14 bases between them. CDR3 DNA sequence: TGTGCCAGCAGCCCCCCTGGGGCGGTAGAGACCCAGTACTTC. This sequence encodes CASSPPGAVETQYF.

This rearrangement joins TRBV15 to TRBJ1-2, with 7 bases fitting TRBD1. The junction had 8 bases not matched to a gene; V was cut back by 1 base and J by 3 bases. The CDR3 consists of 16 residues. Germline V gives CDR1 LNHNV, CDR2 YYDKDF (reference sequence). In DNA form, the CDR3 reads TGTGCCACCAGCAGAGGAGGGCAGGGGGATTACTATGGCTACACCTTC. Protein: CATSRGGQGDYYGYTF.

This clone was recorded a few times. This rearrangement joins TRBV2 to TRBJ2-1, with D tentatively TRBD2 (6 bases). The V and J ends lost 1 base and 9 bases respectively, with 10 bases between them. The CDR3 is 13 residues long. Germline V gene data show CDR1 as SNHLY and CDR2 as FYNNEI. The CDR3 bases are TGTGCCAGCAGTGAAGGACGGGAGTTTGAGCAGTTCTTC. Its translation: CASSEGREFEQFF.

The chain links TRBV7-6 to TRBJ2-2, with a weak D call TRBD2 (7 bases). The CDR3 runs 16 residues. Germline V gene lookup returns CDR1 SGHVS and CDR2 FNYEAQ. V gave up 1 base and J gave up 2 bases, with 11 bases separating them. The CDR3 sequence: CASSLGGGLNTGELFF. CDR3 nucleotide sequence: TGTGCCAGCAGCTTAGGGGGGGGCCTAAACACCGGGGAGCTGTTTTTT.

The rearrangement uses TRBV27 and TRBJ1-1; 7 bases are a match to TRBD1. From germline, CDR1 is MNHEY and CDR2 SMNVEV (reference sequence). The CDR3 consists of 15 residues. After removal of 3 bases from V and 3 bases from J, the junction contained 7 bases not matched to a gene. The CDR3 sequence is CASSFGRQGHTEAFF. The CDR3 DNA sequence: TGTGCCAGCAGTTTTGGGAGACAGGGACACACTGAAGCTTTCTTT.

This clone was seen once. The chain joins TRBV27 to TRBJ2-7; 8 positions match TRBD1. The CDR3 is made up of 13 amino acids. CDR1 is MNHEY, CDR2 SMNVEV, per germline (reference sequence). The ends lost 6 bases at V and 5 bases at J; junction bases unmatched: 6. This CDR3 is CASSPTGVDEQYF. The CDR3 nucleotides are TGTGCCAGCAGCCCGACAGGGGTGGACGAGCAGTACTTC.

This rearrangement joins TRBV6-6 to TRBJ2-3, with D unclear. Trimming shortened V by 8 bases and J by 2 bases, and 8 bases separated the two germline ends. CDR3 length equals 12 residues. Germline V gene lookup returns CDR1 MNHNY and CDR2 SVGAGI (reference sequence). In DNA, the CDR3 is TGTGCCAGCTACGACTTCACAGATACGCAGTATTTT. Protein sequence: CASYDFTDTQYF.

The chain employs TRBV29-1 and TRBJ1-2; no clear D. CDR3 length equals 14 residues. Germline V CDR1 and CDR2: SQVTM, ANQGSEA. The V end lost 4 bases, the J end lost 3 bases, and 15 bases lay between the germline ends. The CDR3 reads CSVGPKMRDYGYTF. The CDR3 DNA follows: TGCAGCGTTGGCCCGAAAATGAGGGACTATGGCTACACCTTC.

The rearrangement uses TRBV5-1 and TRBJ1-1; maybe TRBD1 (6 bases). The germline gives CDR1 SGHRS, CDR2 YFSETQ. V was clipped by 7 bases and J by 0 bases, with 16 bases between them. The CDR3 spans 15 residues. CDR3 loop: CASGRGQTVNTEAFF. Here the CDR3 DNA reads TGCGCCAGCGGAAGAGGACAGACCGTGAACACTGAAGCTTTCTTT.

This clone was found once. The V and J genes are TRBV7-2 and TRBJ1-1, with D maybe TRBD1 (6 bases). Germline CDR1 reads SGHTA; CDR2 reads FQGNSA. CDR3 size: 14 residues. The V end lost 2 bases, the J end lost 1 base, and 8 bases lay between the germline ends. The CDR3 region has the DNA TGTGCCAGCAGCTTATCCAGGGGGAACACTGAAGCTTTCTTT. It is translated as CASSLSRGNTEAFF.

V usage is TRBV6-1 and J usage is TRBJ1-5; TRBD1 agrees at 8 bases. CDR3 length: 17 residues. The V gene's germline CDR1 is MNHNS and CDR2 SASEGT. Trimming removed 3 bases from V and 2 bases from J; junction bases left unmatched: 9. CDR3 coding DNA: TGTGCCAGCAGTGACGACAGGGGCTTCTGGGGCAATCAGCCCCAGCATTTT. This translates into CASSDDRGFWGNQPQHF.

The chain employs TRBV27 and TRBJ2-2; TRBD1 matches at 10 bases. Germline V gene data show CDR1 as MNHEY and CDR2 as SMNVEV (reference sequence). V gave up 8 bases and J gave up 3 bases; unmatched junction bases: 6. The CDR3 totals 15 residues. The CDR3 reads CASWPGQGYTGELFF. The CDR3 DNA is TGTGCCAGCTGGCCGGGACAGGGGTACACCGGGGAGCTGTTTTTT.